These 14 T cell receptor beta chains were sequenced from one sample in a study of early T cells in non-severe SARS-CoV-2 infection. MiXCR, run by TCRdb on the 5' RACE reads, gives a single entry per CDR3 protein. The sample records some 58,000 distinct CDR3 sequences, about 11% being singletons. Sequences were derived from whole blood, sampled at baseline. These receptor sequences come from an adult who was a healthcare worker with PCR-confirmed SARS-CoV-2 infection or an uninfected control (not recorded which).

This clonotype was seen only a few times. The V call is TRBV6-2 or TRBV6-3, the J call TRBJ2-2, with 8 bases identical to TRBD2. The germline gives CDR1 MNHEY, CDR2 SVGEGT. V lost 10 bases, J lost 4 bases, and 8 bases stayed unmatched. This CDR3 is 14 amino acids long. The CDR3 spells CATRKAGGTGELFF. DNA of the CDR3: TGTGCCACCAGAAAGGCGGGGGGCACCGGGGAGCTGTTTTTT.

The rearrangement uses TRBV28 and TRBJ1-5; D not certain. The CDR3 length is 14 residues. V lost 6 bases and J 4 bases, leaving 13 bases between the germline ends. Germline CDR1 reads MDHEN; CDR2 reads SYDVKM. CDR3 residues: CASSRGGSNQPQHF. In DNA form, the CDR3 reads TGTGCCAGCAGCCGGGGAGGTTCTAATCAGCCCCAGCATTTT. The full variable domain, completed using reference TRBV28 and TRBJ1-5, is DVKVTQSSRYLVKRTGEKVFLECVQDMDHENMFWYRQDPGLGLRLIYFSYDVKMKEKGDIPEGYSVSREKKERFSLILESASTNQTSMYLCASSRGGSNQPQHFGDGTRLSIL.

This clonotype was found a few times. The V call is TRBV29-1, the J call TRBJ2-3; maybe TRBD1 (5 bases). The germline CDR1 and CDR2 sequences are SQVTM and ANQGSEA. Trimming pared 3 bases from V and 5 bases from J, leaving 6 bases between. This CDR3 spans 11 amino acids. CDR3 nucleotides: TGCAGCGTTGATCAGGGAGATACGCAGTATTTT. Its protein product is CSVDQGDTQYF.

This clonotype showed up just a few times. The chain has TRBV29-1 and TRBJ1-5; 7 bases fit TRBD1. Germline assignment: CDR1 SQVTM and CDR2 ANQGSEA. This CDR3 has 12 residues. Trimming removed 6 bases from V and 6 bases from J; junction bases left unmatched: 5. The CDR3: CSVGGAGQPQHF. The CDR3 DNA follows: TGCAGCGTAGGGGGCGCGGGTCAGCCCCAGCATTTT.

The sample holds a few counts of this clonotype. J is TRBJ2-7 and V is TRBV11-2; D remains unclear. Trimming pared 7 bases from V and 2 bases from J, leaving 18 bases between. The length of the CDR3 is 15 residues. Germline V gene data show CDR1 as SGHAT and CDR2 as FQNNGV. The CDR3 is CASTLSPAPAYEQYF. CDR3 nucleotide sequence: TGTGCCAGCACCCTTAGTCCAGCGCCAGCCTACGAGCAGTACTTC.

Only a few counts were recorded for this clonotype. The chain is built from TRBV5-1 and TRBJ1-1; no clear D. The CDR3 length is 15 residues. V was cut by 4 bases and J by 6 bases, with 19 bases left in between. Germline CDR1 is SGHRS and CDR2 is YFSETQ. The CDR3 is CASSSSTGIRAEAFF. CDR3 bases: TGCGCCAGCAGCAGTTCGACCGGGATAAGAGCTGAAGCTTTCTTT.

This clonotype was detected ten times or more. The chain has TRBV19 and TRBJ2-6; D is uncertain. The CDR3 runs to 12 residues. With 6 bases removed from V and 2 bases from J, the gap between germline ends came to 2 bases. In germline, CDR1 is LNHDA, CDR2 SQIVND (reference sequence). The DNA of the CDR3 is TGTGCCAGTAGCCCTGGGGCCAACGTCCTGACTTTC. It translates to CASSPGANVLTF.

This clonotype has more than one count but fewer than ten. V gene TRBV3-1 combines with J gene TRBJ1-5; no definite D call. The CDR3 has 12 amino acids. V was shortened by 3 bases and J by 3 bases, with 3 bases between the two germline ends. From germline, CDR1 is LGHDT and CDR2 YNNKEL (reference sequence). CDR3: CASSQANQPQHF. The CDR3 nucleotides read TGTGCCAGCAGCCAGGCCAATCAGCCCCAGCATTTT.

A word on this clonotype: Just one base apart from a much larger clone, this may be a read error. The rearrangement uses TRBV12-3 or TRBV12-4 and TRBJ1-3; D unresolved. The CDR3 loop spans 13 amino acids. V gave up 5 bases and J gave up 4 bases, with 9 bases separating them. Written as DNA, the CDR3 is TGTGCCAGCAGTGGCGAGCAAGGAAACACCATATATTTT. Its protein product is CASSGEQGNTIYF.

A few counts support this clonotype. This chain links TRBV9 with TRBJ2-3, with no clear D. This CDR3 region has 14 residues. Per germline, CDR1 SGDLS and CDR2 YYNGEE. Trimming took 0 bases from V and 1 from J, leaving 6 bases between them. The CDR3 nucleotides read TGTGCCAGCAGCGTAGCCGCCCGCACAGATACGCAGTATTTT. Its translation: CASSVAARTDTQYF. The entire variable domain, with the rest obtained from reference TRBV9 and TRBJ2-3, is as follows: DSGVTQTPKHLITATGQRVTLRCSPRSGDLSVYWYQQSLDQGLQFLIQYYNGEERAKGNILERFSAQQFPDLHSELNLSSLELGDSALYFCASSVAARTDTQYFGPGTRLTVL.

At least ten counts were recorded for this clonotype. V and J are TRBV11-2 and TRBJ2-3; 8 bases agree with TRBD1. Germline CDR1 SGHAT, CDR2 FQNNGV. CDR3 size: 15 residues. V lost 1 base and J lost 3; bases outside the gene matches: 3. Here the CDR3 reads CASSLGQGATDTQYF. The DNA of the CDR3 is TGTGCCAGCAGCTTAGGGCAGGGGGCAACAGATACGCAGTATTTT.

The CDR3 region has the DNA TGTGCCAGCAGCCTCAGGGTTTATGCTGAAGCTTTCTTT. Its protein product is CASSLRVYAEAFF. This rearrangement joins TRBV5-6 to TRBJ1-1; possibly TRBD1 for D (5 bases). This CDR3 region has 13 residues. The V end lost 4 bases, the J end lost 6 bases, and 13 bases lay between the germline ends. CDR1 and CDR2 (germline): SGHDT, YYEEEE.

This clonotype has a count of ten or more. The CDR3 nucleotides read TGCGCCAGCAGCTTGGCCTACGGGAACACTGAAGCTTTCTTT. It codes for CASSLAYGNTEAFF. The rearrangement uses TRBV5-1 and TRBJ1-1; D is undetermined. CDR1 and CDR2 from the germline V gene are SGHRS and YFSETQ. V was pared by 0 bases and J by 1 base, with 7 bases between. The CDR3 has 14 residues.

This clonotype showed up just a few times. The V and J genes are TRBV20-1 and TRBJ2-3; D is perhaps TRBD1 (6 bases). CDR1 is DFQATT, CDR2 SNEGSKA, per germline (reference sequence). CDR3 length equals 17 residues. Trimming took off 1 base at V and 0 bases at J, with 17 bases between the two ends. The CDR3 region is CSARAELGTRSTDTQYF. CDR3 bases: TGCAGTGCTAGAGCTGAACTGGGGACACGAAGCACAGATACGCAGTATTTT.